This passage covers 8 T cell receptor beta chains from one sample sequenced in a study of PD-1 blockade in classical Hodgkin lymphoma. TCRdb's table, derived via immunoSEQ multiplex PCR, lists solely in-frame clones and lacks some. Among 55,000 to 80,000 clones, about 91% were seen once, and the ten largest hold around 12%. Relapse was seen in all patients after autologous stem cell transplantation, and brentuximab vedotin exposure was variable. The specimen was peripheral blood mononuclear cells (PBMCs), collected at baseline. The receptors were gathered from a human donor with classical Hodgkin lymphoma.

This clone was counted a single time. This chain uses TRBV7-2 with TRBJ2-7, with a tentative D call TRBD1 (6 bases). The ends were cut back, 1 base at V and 3 bases at J, with 13 bases in the middle. The CDR3 is 15 residues long. The V gene's germline CDR1 is SGHTA and CDR2 FQGNSA. In DNA, the CDR3 is TGTGCCAGCAGCTTAGTAAGGACAGTAGGCTACGAGCAGTACTTC. Translation gives CASSLVRTVGYEQYF.

The chain employs TRBV10-3 and TRBJ1-3; 8 bases map to TRBD1. The trim removed 8 bases at V and 2 bases at J, leaving 11 bases unmatched. CDR1 is ENHRY, CDR2 SYGVKD, per germline. The CDR3 is made up of 16 amino acids. This CDR3 is CAISATGDHTGNTIYF. The CDR3 DNA reads as TGTGCCATCTCCGCGACAGGGGACCACACTGGAAACACCATATATTTT.

The V and J genes are TRBV27 and TRBJ2-3, with no clear D. From germline, CDR1 is MNHEY and CDR2 SMNVEV (reference sequence). With 6 bases removed from V and 6 bases from J, the gap between germline ends came to 19 bases. The CDR3 sequence is 15 residues long. Here the CDR3 reads CASSSTDRAFDTQYF. CDR3 coding DNA: TGTGCCAGCAGCTCCACGGACCGTGCATTCGATACGCAGTATTTT.

In nucleotides, the CDR3 is TGTGCCAGCAGGTCGACTAGCGCAACTGTGGGAGAGACCCAGTACTTC. It specifies CASRSTSATVGETQYF. The chain couples TRBV4-2 to TRBJ2-5; 8 nucleotides match TRBD2. Per germline, CDR1 LGHNA and CDR2 YNFKEQ. The V gene end was trimmed by 6 bases and the J gene end by 4 bases; junction bases not matched to a gene: 13. This CDR3 region has 16 residues.

The chain employs TRBV27 and TRBJ2-3; 7 bases map to TRBD2. CDR1 and CDR2 from the germline V gene are MNHEY and SMNVEV (reference sequence). Trimming took 10 bases from V and 4 from J; bases not matched to a gene: 14. The CDR3 spans 15 residues. The CDR3 here is CATGRVLQWADTQYF. For the CDR3, the DNA is TGTGCCACGGGGAGGGTCCTACAATGGGCAGATACGCAGTATTTT.

This clone has a handful of counts. The chain uses TRBV9 and TRBJ1-2; no clear D. The CDR3 is made up of 14 amino acids. The germline V gene has CDR1 SGDLS and CDR2 YYNGEE. The ends were cut back, 2 bases at V and 2 bases at J, with 10 bases in the middle. The DNA for the CDR3 is TGTGCCAGCAGCGTTGAACTAGGGAACTATGGCTACACCTTC. It yields the protein CASSVELGNYGYTF.

This sequence joins TRBV4-3 and TRBJ1-5; D uncertain. Germline V gene data show CDR1 as LGHNA and CDR2 as YSLEER. The length of the CDR3 is 14 residues. V was trimmed by 2 bases and J by 1 base, leaving 6 bases between them. CDR3 sequence: CASSQWASNQPQHF. CDR3 in DNA: TGCGCCAGCAGCCAATGGGCAAGCAATCAGCCCCAGCATTTT.

This chain links TRBV2 with TRBJ2-5; 12 nucleotides match TRBD2. The CDR3 extends over 13 amino acids. The V gene's germline CDR1 is SNHLY and CDR2 FYNNEI. Germline trimming cut 9 bases from V and 5 bases from J; bases unmatched to any gene: 4. The chain's CDR3 is CASPSGGAETQYF. CDR3 sequence (DNA): TGTGCCAGTCCTAGCGGGGGGGCGGAGACCCAGTACTTC.